These T cell receptor beta chains were read from a single sample in a study of tumor and adjacent non-tumor tissue in lung cancer. TCRdb processed the multiplex PCR reads anew with MiXCR; each CDR3 protein has one entry. The data contain fewer than 120,000 distinct CDR3 sequences, 84% of them singletons. The sequenced sample consisted of lung tumor tissue. The receptors were sampled from a man between 65 and 85 years old with non-small cell lung cancer. Both conserved end residues are part of each CDR3. D genes are given only for firm matches. The size entry is marked missing in some rows and otherwise reads once, few, many or a size class.

TGTGACAGCAGTTTCCAGGAATTATACGAACAGTACTTC CDSSFQELYEQYF . . TRBJ2-7 TRBV12-3/TRBV12-4
TGCAGCGTTGAGTTAGGGACATGGGACTATGACTACACCTTC CSVELGTWDYDYTF . . TRBJ1-2 TRBV29-1
TGTGCCAGCGACCAAGCGGTACGTCTGCAGGGGGAAGACGGGCAGTACTTC CASDQAVRLQGEDGQYF . TRBD1 TRBJ2-7 TRBV4-2
TGTGCCAGCAACAGAGGCTGTTTCAATGAGCTGTTCTTC CASNRGCFNELFF once . TRBJ2-1 TRBV6-2/TRBV6-3
TGCGCCAGCAGCCAAGATCAGGCTAGCGGGAGTTACGAGCAGTACTTC CASSQDQASGSYEQYF . TRBD2 TRBJ2-7 TRBV4-3
TGTGCCAGTAGTTACCGGCTGACCTATGAGCACTACTTC CASSYRLTYEHYF . . TRBJ2-7 TRBV6-5
TGTGCCAGCAGCTCCGGGGCGGACAATCAGCACCAGCATTTT CASSSGADNQHQHF . . TRBJ1-5 TRBV7-9
TGTGCTAGCAGCCTGGGACAGATCTCCTATGAGCAGTACTTC CASSLGQISYEQYF . TRBD1 TRBJ2-7 TRBV11-2
TGTGCCAGCAATTTAACAACGGTAGGCACAGATAGGCAGTATTTT CASNLTTVGTDRQYF once . TRBJ2-3 TRBV12-3/TRBV12-4
TGCACCAGCATCCAAGATCAGCAGGGGCTAAGCTCTGGAAACACCATATATTTT CTSIQDQQGLSSGNTIYF . . TRBJ1-3 TRBV4-1
TGTGCCAGCGGCCCAGGGGACATGAGAACTGAAGCTTTCTTT CASGPGDMRTEAFF . . TRBJ1-1 TRBV9
TGTACCAGCAACGGGCTAGCGGGAGTGGTGGAGACCCAATACTTC CTSNGLAGVVETQYF . TRBD2 TRBJ2-5 TRBV12-3/TRBV12-4
TGTGCCAGCAGCATACAGGGACAACTAAACAATAAGCAGTTCTTC CASSIQGQLNNKQFF . . TRBJ2-1 TRBV11-2
TGTGCCAGCAGTTTGGGGGAGGGGGGACCAGATACGCAGTATTTT CASSLGEGGPDTQYF . . TRBJ2-3 TRBV12-3/TRBV12-4
TGTGCCAGCAGCGAAGACCGGCCTCTTTACTCCTATAATGAGCAGTTCTTC CASSEDRPLYSYNEQFF . . TRBJ2-1 TRBV7-9